Following are 17 T cell receptor beta chains from one sample sequenced in a study of Japanese encephalitis immunity and Zika vaccine responses. CFSE-labeled PBMCs were cultured about six days with peptide pools, each at 0.75 to 1 ug/mL. Live CD56-CD19-CD16-CD3+CD4+ cells with low CFSE were sorted unfixed as proliferating CD4 T cells. TCRdb reprocessed the 5' RACE reads via MiXCR and lists one record per CDR3 protein. The sample records several hundred distinct CDR3 sequences, approximately 2% being singletons. The sequencing used antigen-activated CD4+ T cells from blood, cultured, collected during a Zika inactivated vaccine study. The receptors originated from an adult man who received an inactivated Zika virus vaccine.

This clonotype qualifies as medium-sized. The chain recombines TRBV4-3 with TRBJ1-1, with TRBD1 identical over 9 bases. Germline V lookup: CDR1 LGHNA, CDR2 YSLEER. This CDR3 contains 17 residues. V lost 0 bases and J lost 5; bases outside the gene matches: 10. Here the CDR3 DNA reads TGCGCCAGCAGCCAAGATCTACAGGGGGCAATGGGGACTGAAGCTTTCTTT. Translated: CASSQDLQGAMGTEAFF.

By share, this clonotype counts as medium-sized. The chain uses TRBV6-4 and TRBJ1-6; TRBD1 agrees at 7 bases. CDR1 MRHNA and CDR2 SNTAGT come from the germline V gene. Trimming at V came to 3 bases and at J to 10 bases, leaving 3 bases not matched to a gene. This CDR3 is built from 13 residues. The CDR3: CASSEDRHSPLHF. Written as DNA, the CDR3 is TGTGCCAGCAGTGAGGACAGGCACTCACCCCTCCACTTT.

By frequency in the sample, this clonotype is medium-sized. The V call is TRBV6-2 or TRBV6-3, the J call TRBJ2-7, with D perhaps TRBD1 (5 bases). CDR3 length equals 12 residues. V shed 10 bases and J shed 3 bases, with 13 bases lying between them. In germline, CDR1 is MNHEY, CDR2 SVGEGT. For the CDR3, the DNA is TGTGCCACCGAAACAGGCCGCTACGAGCAGTACTTC. Residues: CATETGRYEQYF.

This clonotype qualifies as medium-sized. The chain has TRBV6-1 and TRBJ1-2; D is perhaps TRBD1 (5 bases). The germline CDR1 and CDR2 sequences are MNHNS and SASEGT. Deletions cut 7 bases from V and 7 bases from J, with 13 bases between. The CDR3 has 12 residues. CDR3 residues: CASTGGMSGYTF. The CDR3 nucleotides read TGTGCCAGCACCGGGGGTATGAGTGGCTACACCTTC.

In its sample, this clonotype ranks as large. The rearrangement links TRBV20-1 to TRBJ1-2, with D unresolved. Germline assignment: CDR1 DFQATT and CDR2 SNEGSKA (reference sequence). The CDR3 has 9 residues. With 8 bases removed from V and 8 bases from J, the gap between germline ends came to 9 bases. The CDR3 sequence is CSPGYGYTF. CDR3 DNA sequence: TGCAGTCCCGGATACGGCTACACCTTC.

The sample holds many counts of this clonotype. The chain employs TRBV20-1 and TRBJ2-7; D is unresolved. The CDR3 extends over 14 amino acids. The germline CDR1 and CDR2 sequences are DFQATT and SNEGSKA (reference sequence). V lost 4 bases and J lost 1, with 14 bases in between. The CDR3 coding sequence is TGCAGTGCTAATCTAATGGGTTCTTCCTACGAGCAGTACTTC. It yields the protein CSANLMGSSYEQYF.

By frequency in the sample, this clonotype is medium-sized. The chain recombines TRBV27 with TRBJ1-2, with D hard to call. There are 12 residues in the CDR3. Deletions cut 11 bases from V and 5 bases from J, with 15 bases between. The germline gives CDR1 MNHEY, CDR2 SMNVEV (reference sequence). The CDR3 DNA reads as TGTGCCGTTCCTCCGGGGAAATATGGCTACACCTTC. Amino acid sequence: CAVPPGKYGYTF.

This clonotype qualifies as medium-sized. The chain recombines TRBV4-3 with TRBJ1-6; the D is unclear. Trimming stripped 1 base from V and 7 bases from J, with 8 bases between. CDR1 and CDR2 (germline): LGHNA, YSLEER. The CDR3 totals 14 residues. Here the CDR3 DNA reads TGCGCCAGCAGCCAAGTAATGGGGAATTCACCCCTCCACTTT. Translated, it gives CASSQVMGNSPLHF.

In its sample, this clonotype is hyperexpanded. The rearrangement uses TRBV11-1 and TRBJ2-1; TRBD2 aligns across 10 bases. V lost 3 bases and J lost 0; bases outside the gene matches: 8. There are 18 residues in the CDR3. CDR1 and CDR2 (germline): SGHAT, FQDESV (reference sequence). CDR3 sequence reads: CASSFASGGRSSYNEQFF. CDR3 bases: TGTGCCAGCAGCTTTGCTAGCGGGGGTCGGAGCTCCTACAATGAGCAGTTCTTC.

This clonotype is medium-sized (0.01 to 0.1%). The chain is built from TRBV6-2 or TRBV6-3 and TRBJ1-6; D unresolved. There are 13 residues in the CDR3. V lost 5 bases to trimming and J lost 7 bases, with 9 bases between them. CDR1 MNHEY and CDR2 SVGEGT come from the germline V gene. CDR3 sequence reads: CASSPRTNSPLHF. The CDR3 coding sequence is TGTGCCAGCAGTCCCCGGACCAATTCACCCCTCCACTTT.

This clonotype was found many times. The chain combines TRBV20-1 with TRBJ2-5; D remains ambiguous. The CDR3 extends over 14 amino acids. The germline CDR1 and CDR2 sequences are DFQATT and SNEGSKA (reference sequence). Trimming stripped 6 bases from V and 0 bases from J, with 14 bases between. CDR3: CSAVGLENQETQYF. The CDR3, as DNA: TGCAGTGCGGTCGGCTTAGAAAACCAAGAGACCCAGTACTTC.

This clonotype is categorized as large. This chain uses TRBV6-2 or TRBV6-3 with TRBJ2-6; TRBD1 matches 7 bases. CDR3 length equals 15 residues. With V trimmed by 5 bases and J by 2 bases, 3 bases remained unmatched. Per germline, CDR1 MNHEY and CDR2 SVGEGT. CDR3 amino acids: CASSHTGAGANVLTF. DNA of the CDR3: TGTGCCAGCAGTCACACAGGGGCTGGGGCCAACGTCCTGACTTTC.

This clonotype qualifies as hyperexpanded. The chain uses TRBV9 and TRBJ2-3; 7 bases align to TRBD1. The CDR3 extends over 15 amino acids. V shed 4 bases and J 0 bases; nucleotides not matched to a gene: 5. In germline, CDR1 is SGDLS, CDR2 YYNGEE. The chain's CDR3 is CASSLPTGSTDTQYF. CDR3 sequence (DNA): TGTGCCAGCAGCCTTCCGACAGGGAGCACAGATACGCAGTATTTT.

Within the sample, this clonotype is medium-sized (0.01 to 0.1%). The chain employs TRBV10-2 and TRBJ1-2; TRBD1 aligns across 12 bases. The CDR3 has 14 amino acids. CDR1 is WSHSY and CDR2 is SAAADI in the germline V gene. V shed 7 bases and J 2 bases; nucleotides not matched to a gene: 2. Written as DNA, the CDR3 is TGCGCCAGCACCGGGACAGGGGGCAACTATGGCTACACCTTC. It specifies CASTGTGGNYGYTF.

This clonotype is hyperexpanded (1% or more) within its sample. The chain is built from TRBV5-1 and TRBJ2-1, with 11 bases matching TRBD1. CDR3 length equals 15 residues. V shed 5 bases and J 7 bases; nucleotides not matched to a gene: 8. The germline V gene encodes CDR1 SGHRS and CDR2 YFSETQ. In DNA form, the CDR3 reads TGCGCCAGCAGTACCGGGACAGGGGGTGGGAATGAGCAGTTCTTC. It is translated as CASSTGTGGGNEQFF.

In its sample, this clonotype is large. The gene calls are TRBV30 and TRBJ1-5; 8 nucleotides match TRBD1. Per the germline V gene, CDR1 is GTSNPN and CDR2 is SVGIG (reference sequence). The CDR3 contains 13 residues. The V gene end was trimmed by 5 bases and the J gene end by 6 bases; junction bases not matched to a gene: 6. The CDR3 DNA is TGTGCCTGGGCCCCGGACAGGGCTCAGCCCCAGCATTTT. Its protein product is CAWAPDRAQPQHF.

V and J are TRBV10-3 and TRBJ2-1, with TRBD2 matching 9 bases. Germline CDR1 and CDR2: ENHRY and SYGVKD. This CDR3 spans 14 amino acids. With 6 bases clipped from V and 6 bases from J, the junction kept 6 bases outside the gene matches. The CDR3 loop is CAIRSSGASNEQFF. The CDR3 DNA reads as TGTGCCATCAGATCTAGCGGGGCGTCCAATGAGCAGTTCTTC.